What follows are 24 T cell receptor beta chains derived from one specimen sequenced in a study of response to subunit inactivated influenza vaccine. TCRdb used MiXCR to reprocess the RT-PCR reads, holding one entry per CDR3 protein. The table has about 620,000 distinct CDR3 sequences, about 11% seen once. The same data also contributed to another study, on T cells expressing NK-cell markers. That study adds: cDNA encoding TCR beta was synthesized via 5'RACE template switching incorporating UMIs.

The specimen was PBMCs from blood, collected on the day of vaccination. The source is a man aged 50-60 years who received an inactivated influenza vaccine.

The chain joins TRBV29-1 to TRBJ2-1; the D is unclear. The CDR3 sequence is 9 residues long. CDR1 and CDR2 from the germline V gene are SQVTM and ANQGSEA. With 3 bases removed from V and 8 bases from J, the gap between germline ends came to 2 bases. CDR3 amino acids: CSVDDEQFF. The CDR3 DNA reads as TGCAGCGTTGACGATGAGCAGTTCTTC.

The chain uses TRBV5-6 and TRBJ1-1, with D tentatively TRBD1 (6 bases). This CDR3 spans 15 amino acids. Germline-derived CDR1 and CDR2 are SGHDT and YYEEEE. V shed 0 bases and J shed 4 bases, with 13 bases lying between them. CDR3 sequence (DNA): TGTGCCAGCAGCTTGGCGGGGGGCGCAGGCACTGAAGCTTTCTTT. This sequence encodes CASSLAGGAGTEAFF.

As concerns this clonotype: A much bigger clone sits one base away, suggesting this may be a read error. CDR3 in amino acids: CIGGHSNTEAFF. The CDR3, as DNA: TGCATCGGAGGACATTCGAACACTGAAGCTTTCTTT. V is TRBV29-1 and J is TRBJ1-1; maybe TRBD1 (5 bases). This CDR3 comprises 12 residues. Germline CDR1 reads SQVTM; CDR2 reads ANQGSEA.

The rearrangement uses TRBV6-2 or TRBV6-3 and TRBJ2-3; the D gene is possibly TRBD1 (5 bases). CDR3 size: 16 residues. Trimming left V 2 bases short and J 0 bases short, with 12 bases between. Germline V gene lookup returns CDR1 MNHEY and CDR2 SVGEGT. The chain's CDR3 is CASSYVSGWSTDTQYF. The CDR3 nucleotides are TGTGCCAGCAGTTACGTATCAGGGTGGAGCACAGATACGCAGTATTTT.

The chain has TRBV7-9 and TRBJ1-4, with 7 bases that match TRBD1. The V and J ends lost 5 bases and 0 bases, in that order; junction bases with no gene match: 3. Germline V lookup: CDR1 SEHNR, CDR2 FQNEAQ (reference sequence). This CDR3 contains 15 residues. The CDR3 coding sequence is TGTGCCAGCAGCCAGGGGACAGCAACTAATGAAAAACTGTTTTTT. Protein sequence: CASSQGTATNEKLFF.

The chain is built from TRBV6-1 and TRBJ1-2, with 9 bases lining up with TRBD1. The J segment lost 4 bases and the V segment lost 8 bases, leaving 8 bases of the junction unmatched. Germline-derived CDR1 and CDR2 are MNHNS and SASEGT. The CDR3 sequence is 14 residues long. The CDR3: CASLHRGQSYGYTF. For the CDR3, the DNA is TGTGCCAGCTTGCACAGGGGGCAGAGCTATGGCTACACCTTC.

This clonotype was observed a few times. The gene calls are TRBV11-2 and TRBJ2-1, with D perhaps TRBD1 (6 bases). Germline loops: CDR1 SGHAT, CDR2 FQNNGV. The CDR3 loop spans 12 amino acids. Deletions cut 3 bases from V and 14 bases from J, with 14 bases between. As DNA, the CDR3 is TGTGCCAGCAGCTTGTCCGGACAGATGGAGTTCTTC. Translating gives CASSLSGQMEFF.

The chain uses TRBV20-1 and TRBJ2-3, with D unresolved. The length of the CDR3 is 16 residues. The germline gives CDR1 DFQATT, CDR2 SNEGSKA (reference sequence). Trimming took off 4 bases at V and 0 bases at J, with 17 bases between the two ends. The CDR3 nucleotides are TGCAGTGCTATACCAAGTGTTGGGTTGAGCACAGATACGCAGTATTTT. This codes for CSAIPSVGLSTDTQYF.

This clonotype was detected only a few times. The V call is TRBV5-1, the J call TRBJ2-7; 12 positions match TRBD1. CDR1 SGHRS and CDR2 YFSETQ come from the germline V gene. The length of the CDR3 is 15 residues. V trimming: 2 bases; J trimming: 5 bases; junction bases outside the gene matches: 5. The CDR3 is CASSLIGTGGDEQYF. Here the CDR3 DNA reads TGCGCCAGCAGCTTAATCGGGACAGGGGGCGACGAGCAGTACTTC. The complete variable domain, with remaining parts taken from reference TRBV5-1 and TRBJ2-7, reads KAGVTQTPRYLIKTRGQQVTLSCSPISGHRSVSWYQQTPGQGLQFLFEYFSETQRNKGNFPGRFSGRQFSNSRSEMNVSTLELGDSALYLCASSLIGTGGDEQYFGPGTRLTVT.

CDR3 bases: TGCAGTGCTAGGCGAGGGGGTGTGGGGAGCACAGATACGCAGTATTTT. It codes for CSARRGGVGSTDTQYF. The V call is TRBV20-1, the J call TRBJ2-3, with D possibly matching TRBD1 (6 bases). The CDR3 contains 16 residues. Per germline, CDR1 DFQATT and CDR2 SNEGSKA (reference sequence). Trimming removed 3 bases at V and 0 bases at J, with 16 bases between.

This clonotype was observed a handful of times. The chain is built from TRBV19 and TRBJ2-5; no definite D call. V was shortened by 4 bases and J by 7 bases, with 16 bases between the two germline ends. Germline V lookup: CDR1 LNHDA, CDR2 SQIVND (reference sequence). The CDR3 has 14 amino acids. CDR3 nucleotides: TGTGCCAGTAGTAGGCTGGAAGGTTCGGGGACCCAGTACTTC. It translates to CASSRLEGSGTQYF. The whole variable domain, remainder taken from reference TRBV19 and TRBJ2-5, is DGGITQSPKYLFRKEGQNVTLSCEQNLNHDAMYWYRQDPGQGLRLIYYSQIVNDFQKGDIAEGYSVSREKKESFPLTVTSAQKNPTAFYLCASSRLEGSGTQYFGPGTRLLVL.

This clonotype was counted only a few times. The chain combines TRBV29-1 with TRBJ2-7; the D gene is possibly TRBD1 (5 bases). The CDR3 sequence is 13 residues long. Germline-derived CDR1 and CDR2 are SQVTM and ANQGSEA. V lost 6 bases and J 1 base, leaving 13 bases between the germline ends. CDR3 nucleotides: TGCAGCGTCTCAGGGCCTCAATCCTACGAGCAGTACTTC. Translated: CSVSGPQSYEQYF.

A remark on this clonotype: The germline gene is not matched at one end of the junction; a read error may be the cause. The chain joins TRBV7-7 to TRBJ2-3; 11 bases agree with TRBD2. The CDR3 loop spans 16 amino acids. The germline CDR1 and CDR2 sequences are SSHAT and FNYEAQ (reference sequence). The CDR3 DNA follows: TGTGCTAGCAGCCGAGGGACTAGCGGAACCACAGATACGCAGTATTTT. This encodes CASSRGTSGTTDTQYF.

The chain links TRBV6-1 to TRBJ1-2, with 7 positions matching TRBD1. CDR1 and CDR2 from the germline V gene are MNHNS and SASEGT. The CDR3 loop spans 15 amino acids. The trim removed 4 bases at V and 2 bases at J, leaving 7 bases unmatched. CDR3 sequence reads: CASSGATGRNYGYTF. In DNA form, the CDR3 reads TGTGCCAGCAGTGGGGCGACAGGGAGGAACTATGGCTACACCTTC.

The chain combines TRBV4-3 with TRBJ2-1, with 8 bases matching TRBD1. This CDR3 is 17 amino acids long. Germline V gives CDR1 LGHNA, CDR2 YSLEER. V shed 0 bases and J 2 bases; nucleotides not matched to a gene: 6. The CDR3 nucleotides are TGCGCCAGCAGCCAAGATTTCGGGGACAGGACCTACAATGAGCAGTTCTTC. This translates into CASSQDFGDRTYNEQFF.

Turning to this clonotype: A junction boundary mismatches the germline segment, possibly from a read error. The chain carries TRBV7-9 and TRBJ2-2; 10 bases are shared with TRBD2. CDR3 size: 15 residues. Germline CDR1 SEHNR, CDR2 FQNEAQ (reference sequence). The CDR3 sequence: CASSSASGSPGVLFF. The CDR3 DNA is TGTGCCAGCAGCTCGGCTAGCGGGAGCCCCGGGGTGCTGTTTTTT.

Only a few counts were recorded for this clonotype. The genes are TRBV20-1 and TRBJ2-7, with 9 bases fitting TRBD2. Unmatched junction bases numbered 6, after V lost 6 bases and J lost 3 bases. Germline V gene sequence: CDR1 DFQATT, CDR2 SNEGSKA (reference sequence). This CDR3 spans 13 amino acids. The chain's CDR3 is CSASSGAGYEQYF. In DNA, the CDR3 is TGCAGTGCCTCTAGCGGGGCCGGCTACGAGCAGTACTTC.

The chain couples TRBV6-1 to TRBJ2-7, with D perhaps being TRBD1 or TRBD2 (5 bases each). The length of the CDR3 is 14 residues. CDR1 and CDR2 (germline): MNHNS, SASEGT. Trimming shortened V by 1 base and J by 4 bases, and 11 bases separated the two germline ends. CDR3 DNA: TGTGCCAGCAGTGAAGTTCGGGGCGGGTACGAGCAGTACTTC. Translated, it gives CASSEVRGGYEQYF.

This clonotype has more than one count but fewer than ten. V and J are TRBV24-1 and TRBJ2-5; 7 nucleotides align to TRBD1. Germline CDR1 KGHDR, CDR2 SFDVKD. The CDR3 is 15 amino acids. V gave up 3 bases and J gave up 2 bases; unmatched junction bases: 5. The CDR3 coding sequence is TGTGCCACCAGTGATACTGGACAGGCGCAAGAGACCCAGTACTTC. Translated, it gives CATSDTGQAQETQYF.

This clonotype appeared a few times. V gene TRBV4-3 combines with J gene TRBJ2-7, with TRBD1 matching 7 bases. The germline V gene encodes CDR1 LGHNA and CDR2 YSLEER. The CDR3 consists of 17 residues. The V and J ends lost 3 bases and 0 bases, in that order; junction bases with no gene match: 11. The CDR3 DNA reads TGCGCCAGCAGCCAGGATACCGGGACAGTCAACTCCTACGAGCAGTACTTC. It codes for CASSQDTGTVNSYEQYF.

This clonotype was detected only a few times. The gene calls are TRBV20-1 and TRBJ2-1, with 14 nucleotides matching TRBD2. V gave up 6 bases and J gave up 6 bases; unmatched junction bases: 10. The CDR3 consists of 16 residues. Germline lookup yields CDR1 DFQATT and CDR2 SNEGSKA (reference sequence). CDR3: CSAERLAGGPSNEQFF. The CDR3 nucleotides are TGCAGTGCCGAAAGACTAGCGGGAGGGCCAAGCAATGAGCAGTTCTTC.

This clonotype was counted only a few times. V and J are TRBV12-3 or TRBV12-4 and TRBJ1-4; 8 nucleotides agree with TRBD1. This CDR3 is 14 amino acids long. After removal of 3 bases from V and 7 bases from J, the junction contained 4 bases not matched to a gene. The CDR3 region has the DNA TGTGCCAGCAGTTTGCGACAGGGGCTTGAAAAACTGTTTTTT. Translating gives CASSLRQGLEKLFF.

Points on this clonotype: A much larger clone lies one base from this, so it may be a read error. This rearrangement joins TRBV15 to TRBJ2-2; 7 bases align to TRBD2. This CDR3 region has 15 residues. Germline V CDR1 and CDR2: LNHNV, YYDKDF (reference sequence). This CDR3 is CATLKGGRNTGKLFF. The DNA of the CDR3 is TGTGCCACCCTAAAGGGCGGGAGAAACACCGGGAAGCTGTTTTTT.

This clonotype has at least ten counts. The chain recombines TRBV12-3 or TRBV12-4 with TRBJ2-7, with 7 bases fitting TRBD1. The CDR3 contains 17 residues. Trimming removed 3 bases from V and 2 bases from J; junction bases left unmatched: 13. As DNA, the CDR3 is TGTGCCAGCAGTTTTTACCCATTCCGGGACAGAGCCTACGAGCAGTACTTC. Translating it yields CASSFYPFRDRAYEQYF.